This T cell receptor (beta chain) stems from a study of OX40 agonist ivuxolimab in advanced cancers. In germline, CDR1 is LNHDA, CDR2 SQIVND (reference sequence). V dropped 5 bases and J dropped 3; count of bases not matched to a gene: 4. The CDR3 sequence is 13 residues long. Study-level results: CD4+ and CD8+ blood T cells expanded clonally by week 6 at 0.1 to 3.0 mg/kg.

Some clones are missing from TCRdb's copy, which holds only in-frame ones; the method was immunoSEQ multiplex PCR. The sample comprises roughly 87,000 clones, approximately 90% of which are singletons, and about 9.4% rests with the top ten. Details on this clone: Its antigen is still unknown.

The clonotype comes from an adult with an advanced solid tumor such as melanoma, head and neck, liver or kidney cancer. Sequences were derived from CD4+ or CD8+ T cells sorted from blood, sampled in a trial of the OX40 agonist ivuxolimab. V gene TRBV19 combines with J gene TRBJ2-7; 7 bases match TRBD1. CDR3 region: CASSPRQGYEQYF. As DNA, the CDR3 is TGTGCCAGTAGTCCGCGACAGGGCTACGAGCAGTACTTC.